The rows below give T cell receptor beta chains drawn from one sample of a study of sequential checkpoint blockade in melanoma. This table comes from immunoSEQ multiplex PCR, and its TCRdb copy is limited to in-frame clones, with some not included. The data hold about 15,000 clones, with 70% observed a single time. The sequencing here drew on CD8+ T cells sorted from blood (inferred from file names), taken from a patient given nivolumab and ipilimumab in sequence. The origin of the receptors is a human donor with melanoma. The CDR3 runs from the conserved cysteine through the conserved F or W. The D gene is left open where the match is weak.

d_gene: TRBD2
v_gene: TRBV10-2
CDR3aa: CASSEPRLGLAARSSYNEQFF

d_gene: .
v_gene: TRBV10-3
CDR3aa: CAISERGYETGELFF

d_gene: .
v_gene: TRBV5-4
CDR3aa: CARSPFERRYGYTF

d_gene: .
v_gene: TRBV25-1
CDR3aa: CASSPGHYNEQFF

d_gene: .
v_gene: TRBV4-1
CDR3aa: CASSQVGTRAYEQYF

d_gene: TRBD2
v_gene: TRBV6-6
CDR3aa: CASSYSGTSSPDTQYF

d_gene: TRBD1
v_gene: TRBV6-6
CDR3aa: CASGQAYYEQYF

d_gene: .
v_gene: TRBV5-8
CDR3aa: CASSLGQHTEAFF

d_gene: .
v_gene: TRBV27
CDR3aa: CASSLSPDSRNQPQHF

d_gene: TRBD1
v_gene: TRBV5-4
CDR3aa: CASSLGTGGEQYF

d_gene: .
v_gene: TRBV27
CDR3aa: CASKVQSSYNEQFF

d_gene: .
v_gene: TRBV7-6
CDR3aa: CASSLPPGAVYEQYF

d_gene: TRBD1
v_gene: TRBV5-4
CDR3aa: CASSLRDRAHWEQFF

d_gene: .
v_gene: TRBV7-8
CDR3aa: CASSLLFPSYEQYF

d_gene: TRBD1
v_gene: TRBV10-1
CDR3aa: CASSESRGRAGELFF

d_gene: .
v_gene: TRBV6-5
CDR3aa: CASGQDNEQFF

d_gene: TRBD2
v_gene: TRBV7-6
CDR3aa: CASSLATSGRSETQYF

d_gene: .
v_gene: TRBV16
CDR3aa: CASTTAPRNQPQHF

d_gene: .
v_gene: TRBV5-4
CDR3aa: CASSLQGYSYEQYF

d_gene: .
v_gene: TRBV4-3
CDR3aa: CASSQGRGTNTEAFF

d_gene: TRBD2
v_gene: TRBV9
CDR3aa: CASSVAREAPTGELFF

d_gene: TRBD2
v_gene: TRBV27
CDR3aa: CATGGGPYTGELFF

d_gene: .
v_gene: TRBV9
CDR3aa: CASSVGDKYQGYTF

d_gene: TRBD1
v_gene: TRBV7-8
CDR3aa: CASSSSGTGTDTQYF

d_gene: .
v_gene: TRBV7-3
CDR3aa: CASSPGGGDGYTF

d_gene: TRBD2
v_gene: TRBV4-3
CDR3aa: CASSQDGTRYNEQFF

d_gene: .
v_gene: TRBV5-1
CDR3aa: CASSLTGNGLFF

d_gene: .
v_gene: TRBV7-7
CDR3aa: CASSLGPSYEQYF

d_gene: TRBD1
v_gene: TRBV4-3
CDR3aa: CASSPGTGSSYNSPLHF

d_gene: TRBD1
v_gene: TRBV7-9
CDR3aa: CASSLGYLDRAGNTIYF

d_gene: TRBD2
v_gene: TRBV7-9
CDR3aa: CASSSSGSIHNEQFF

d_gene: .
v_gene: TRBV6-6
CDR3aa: CASSDSATEAFF

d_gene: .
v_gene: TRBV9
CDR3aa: CASSPGADSYEQYF

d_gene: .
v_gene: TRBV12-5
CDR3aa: CASGLVPERVTGELFF

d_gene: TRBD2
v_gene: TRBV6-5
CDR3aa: CASSYLGPMGGETQYF

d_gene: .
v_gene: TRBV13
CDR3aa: CASSSVALGPDTQYF

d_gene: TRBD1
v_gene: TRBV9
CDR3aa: CASSPGQARTDTQYF

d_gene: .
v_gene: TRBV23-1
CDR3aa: CGHSGDSNEKLFF

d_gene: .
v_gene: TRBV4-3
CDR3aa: CASSQDEQTYEQYF

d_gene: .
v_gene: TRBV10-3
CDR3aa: CAISEGGEQFF

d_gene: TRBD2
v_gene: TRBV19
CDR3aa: CASSIPLAGTDTQYF